This TCR beta chain is from a study of CD8 T cells in Susac syndrome. The CDR3 runs to 15 residues. With V trimmed by 5 bases and J by 3 bases, 10 bases remained unmatched. An input of roughly 0.5 to 1 ug of RNA was subjected to reverse transcription using random hexamers. TCRdb recomputed calls from the immunoSEQ multiplex PCR reads with MiXCR, one row per CDR3 protein. The repertoire holds 150,000 to 200,000 distinct CDR3 sequences, with around 93% as singletons. The chain is built from TRBV12-3 or TRBV12-4 and TRBJ2-7; 7 bases are shared with TRBD1. The sample was CD4+ T cells from PBMCs. This TCR was recovered from a human donor in good health. As DNA, the CDR3 is TGTGCCAGCAGTCTAGATACCGGGACAGACTACGAGCAGTACTTC. Amino acids: CASSLDTGTDYEQYF.